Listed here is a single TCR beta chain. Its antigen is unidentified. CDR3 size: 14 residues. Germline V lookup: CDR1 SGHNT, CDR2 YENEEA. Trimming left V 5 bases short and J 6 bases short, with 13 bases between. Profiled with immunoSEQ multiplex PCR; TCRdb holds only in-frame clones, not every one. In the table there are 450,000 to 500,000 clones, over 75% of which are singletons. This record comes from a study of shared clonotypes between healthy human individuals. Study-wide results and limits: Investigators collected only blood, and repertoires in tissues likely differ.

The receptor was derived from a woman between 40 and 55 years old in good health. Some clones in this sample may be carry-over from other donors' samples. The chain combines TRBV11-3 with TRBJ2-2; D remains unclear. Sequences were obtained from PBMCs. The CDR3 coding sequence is TGTGCCAGCAGCCCCCGACCGGATCCCGGGGAGCTGTTTTTT. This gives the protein CASSPRPDPGELFF.